This TCR beta chain was retrieved from a study of CD8 T cells in Susac syndrome. About 0.45 to 1 ug RNA was reverse transcribed with random hexamers. One entry per CDR3 protein results from TCRdb running MiXCR on the immunoSEQ multiplex PCR reads. The data show some 160,000 distinct CDR3 sequences, with about 92% seen just once and more than 0.07% held by the top ten. On this clonotype itself: One end of the junction is discordant with germline, which a read error may explain.

Germline lookup yields CDR1 MGHRA and CDR2 YSYEKL. CDR3 size: 14 residues. While CD8+ and CD4+ T cells were isolated negatively, TEMRA cells were enriched by FACS. The sequenced material came from CD4+ T cells from PBMCs. The chain has TRBV4-1 and TRBJ2-2, with a weak D call TRBD2 (5 bases). The clonotype was recovered from a human donor in good health. The chain's CDR3 is CASSLQENTGKLFF. The CDR3 DNA is TGCGCCAGCAGCCTTCAGGAGAACACCGGGAAGCTGTTTTTT.